Reported below is one T cell receptor beta chain. Its antigen is not identified. The data belong to a study of T cell responses to AZD1222 COVID-19 vaccine. Study-wide points: All repertoire sampling was performed exclusively after the peak T cell response. The donor group comprised mostly white British people and more females; the analysis possibly underestimated clonal diversity.

Assay used: immunoSEQ multiplex PCR; TCRdb lists only in-frame clones, some missing. Here the sample spans some 130,000 clones, roughly 90% being singletons. The CDR3 extends over 11 amino acids. CDR1 and CDR2 from the germline V gene are LGHNT and FRNRAP. The ends were cut back, 6 bases at V and 4 bases at J, with 5 bases in the middle. This chain uses TRBV12-5 with TRBJ2-3; D ambiguous. This material consisted of peripheral blood, taken on day 0 of AZD1222 vaccination. The clonotype comes from an adult in good health. DNA of the CDR3: TGTGCTAGTGGCGAGTCAGATACGCAGTATTTT. Its protein is CASGESDTQYF.